Shown below are 28 T cell receptor beta chains from a single sample sequenced in a study of blood T cells in healthy people across ages. Together with a sample-barcoded 5' primer, a J-beta primer mix was included in a second PCR lasting roughly 6 to 12 cycles. In TCRdb, the 5' RACE reads were re-called with MiXCR into one record per CDR3 protein. The profile covers about 1,500,000 distinct CDR3 sequences, with approximately 42% appearing a single time and roughly 8.2% taken by the ten largest. Sequencing was done on a sample of blood. These receptors originate from a woman aged 18-29 years in good health.

The gene calls are TRBV6-6 and TRBJ2-3; no clear D gene. V was trimmed by 7 bases and J by 1 base, leaving 18 bases between them. This CDR3 contains 16 residues. Germline V gives CDR1 MNHNY, CDR2 SVGAGI (reference sequence). CDR3 nucleotides: TGTGCCAGCATCTACAACGGCAGGTGGGGCACAGATACGCAGTATTTT. It codes for CASIYNGRWGTDTQYF.

This rearrangement joins TRBV27 to TRBJ1-1; TRBD1 matches at 7 bases. Germline CDR1 reads MNHEY; CDR2 reads SMNVEV (reference sequence). J lost 3 bases, V lost 7 bases, and 14 bases had no gene match. The CDR3 covers 16 residues. The CDR3 sequence: CASKIQGPPEDTEAFF. The CDR3 DNA sequence: TGTGCCAGCAAGATACAGGGGCCCCCGGAGGACACTGAAGCTTTCTTT.

The genes are TRBV6-6 and TRBJ2-3; D gene uncertain. CDR3 length: 12 amino acids. V was clipped by 6 bases and J by 2 bases, with 6 bases between them. Germline values: CDR1 MNHNY, CDR2 SVGAGI (reference sequence). The CDR3 region is CASRKYTDTQYF. In DNA, the CDR3 is TGTGCCAGCAGGAAATACACAGATACGCAGTATTTT.

The V call is TRBV11-2, the J call TRBJ2-7; 15 nucleotides agree with TRBD2. V dropped 6 bases and J dropped 2; count of bases not matched to a gene: 14. The germline gives CDR1 SGHAT, CDR2 FQNNGV. The CDR3 has 19 residues. CDR3 bases: TGTGCCAGCAGTCCGAGAGGGGGACTAGCGGGAGGTCGCACCTACGAGCAGTACTTC. This codes for CASSPRGGLAGGRTYEQYF.

This clonotype was seen repeatedly, ten times or more. The genes are TRBV7-9 and TRBJ1-1; a weak D match, TRBD1 (6 bases). V gave up 3 bases and J gave up 4 bases, with 9 bases separating them. The CDR3 loop spans 13 amino acids. CDR1 and CDR2 from the germline V gene are SEHNR and FQNEAQ (reference sequence). Written as DNA, the CDR3 is TGTGCCAGCAGCTTCGGGGGGCCCACTGAAGCTTTCTTT. It encodes CASSFGGPTEAFF.

The CDR3, as DNA: TGTGCCAGCAGCCCAGGCGCTGTCGACTCTGGAAACACCATATATTTT. This codes for CASSPGAVDSGNTIYF. The rearrangement uses TRBV4-2 and TRBJ1-3, with unresolved D. Germline CDR1 is LGHNA and CDR2 is YNFKEQ. V lost 4 bases and J lost 0, with 13 bases in between. CDR3 length: 16 amino acids.

This clonotype has just a few counts. The V call is TRBV21-1, the J call TRBJ2-3; the listed D gene, TRBD1, was not tested against the DNA. TRBV21-1 is deemed a pseudogene. The CDR3 loop spans 15 amino acids. The CDR3 nucleotides read TGTGCCAGCAGCCCCCCCAGGGGGGGGACAGATACGCAGTATTTT. Translating it yields CASSPPRGGTDTQYF.

The V and J genes are TRBV5-1 and TRBJ1-5, with TRBD1 identical over 9 bases. The germline V gene has CDR1 SGHRS and CDR2 YFSETQ. This CDR3 is 16 amino acids long. The V gene end was trimmed by 4 bases and the J gene end by 3 bases; junction bases not matched to a gene: 8. This CDR3 reads CASSAGTGISNQPQHF. The CDR3, as DNA: TGCGCCAGCAGCGCTGGGACAGGGATTTCCAATCAGCCCCAGCATTTT. The full variable domain, completed using reference TRBV5-1 and TRBJ1-5, is KAGVTQTPRYLIKTRGQQVTLSCSPISGHRSVSWYQQTPGQGLQFLFEYFSETQRNKGNFPGRFSGRQFSNSRSEMNVSTLELGDSALYLCASSAGTGISNQPQHFGDGTRLSIL.

The rearrangement joins TRBV3-1 to TRBJ2-7; tentatively, D is TRBD1 (5 bases). This CDR3 region has 12 residues. With 1 base removed from V and 9 bases from J, the gap between germline ends came to 10 bases. The germline V gene encodes CDR1 LGHDT and CDR2 YNNKEL (reference sequence). The CDR3 reads CASSQATDGQYF. The CDR3 DNA reads as TGTGCCAGCAGCCAAGCGACAGACGGGCAGTACTTC.

The chain is built from TRBV15 and TRBJ2-3, with D unresolved. Trimming removed 1 base at V and 1 base at J, with 15 bases between. The germline V gene has CDR1 LNHNV and CDR2 YYDKDF (reference sequence). The CDR3 has 17 amino acids. The chain's CDR3 is CATSRAFGGLGTDTQYF. The CDR3 region has the DNA TGTGCCACCAGCAGAGCGTTTGGTGGATTGGGCACAGATACGCAGTATTTT.

The chain is built from TRBV29-1 and TRBJ2-7; D might be TRBD1 (6 bases). The germline V gene encodes CDR1 SQVTM and CDR2 ANQGSEA. Trimming removed 6 bases from V and 0 bases from J, with 12 bases in between. The CDR3 spans 13 residues. In DNA form, the CDR3 reads TGCAGCGTGAAACGGACAGTCTCCTACGAGCAGTACTTC. It is translated as CSVKRTVSYEQYF.

This clonotype has just a few counts. This chain links TRBV10-3 with TRBJ1-1; D unclear. Germline lookup yields CDR1 ENHRY and CDR2 SYGVKD. This CDR3 is built from 14 residues. Trimming stripped 4 bases from V and 1 base from J, with 10 bases between. CDR3 amino acids: CAISANSRNTEAFF. The CDR3 region has the DNA TGTGCCATCAGTGCGAACTCAAGGAACACTGAAGCTTTCTTT.

The chain recombines TRBV7-3 with TRBJ2-1, with 7 bases that match TRBD1. Germline loops: CDR1 SGHTA, CDR2 FQGTGA. The CDR3 sequence is 15 residues long. J was trimmed by 4 bases and V by 2 bases; bases with no gene match: 5. The DNA of the CDR3 is TGTGCCAGCAGCTTAGATGGGACAGAGTACAATGAGCAGTTCTTC. It codes for CASSLDGTEYNEQFF.

This clonotype was counted a few times. J is TRBJ1-5 and V is TRBV7-9; the D is unclear. The CDR3 contains 15 residues. Germline lookup yields CDR1 SEHNR and CDR2 FQNEAQ (reference sequence). Trimming stripped 1 base from V and 0 bases from J, with 7 bases between. The DNA for the CDR3 is TGTGCCAGCAGCTTAGGTGCTTCTAGCAATCAGCCCCAGCATTTT. This encodes CASSLGASSNQPQHF.

To note about this clonotype: One junction end does not reproduce the germline sequence, and a read error may be involved. The chain combines TRBV5-1 with TRBJ2-5, with D possibly being TRBD2 (5 bases). The germline CDR1 and CDR2 sequences are SGHRS and YFSETQ. The CDR3 has 16 residues. DNA of the CDR3: TGCGCCAGCGGCTTGGAAGCGGTTGGGTACCAAGAGACCCAGTACTTC. It codes for CASGLEAVGYQETQYF.

The table lists this clonotype with a few counts. The chain carries TRBV6-5 and TRBJ2-1; TRBD2 matches at 9 bases. J lost 2 bases, V lost 6 bases, and 8 bases had no gene match. Germline assignment: CDR1 MNHEY and CDR2 SVGAGI. This CDR3 comprises 16 residues. The CDR3 here is CASSHGAGGPYNEQFF. Here the CDR3 DNA reads TGTGCCAGCAGCCACGGAGCGGGGGGCCCCTACAATGAGCAGTTCTTC.

The V call is TRBV2, the J call TRBJ2-1; TRBD2 might be the D (6 bases). The CDR3 is 14 amino acids. Trimming pared 0 bases from V and 10 bases from J, leaving 13 bases between. From germline, CDR1 is SNHLY and CDR2 FYNNEI. CDR3 loop: CASSEARKAGEQFF. DNA of the CDR3: TGTGCCAGCAGTGAAGCGCGTAAAGCGGGCGAGCAGTTCTTC.

Only a few counts were recorded for this clonotype. The chain employs TRBV9 and TRBJ2-6, with D possibly being TRBD1 (6 bases). There are 18 residues in the CDR3. Germline V gene lookup returns CDR1 SGDLS and CDR2 YYNGEE. V was cut by 3 bases and J by 0 bases, with 16 bases left in between. CDR3 amino acids: CASSGRTGLSSGANVLTF. The CDR3 DNA follows: TGTGCCAGCAGCGGACGAACAGGGCTTAGCTCTGGGGCCAACGTCCTGACTTTC.

This clonotype was seen only a few times. The chain couples TRBV20-1 to TRBJ2-3; weak D call: TRBD1 (7 bases). Germline V gene lookup returns CDR1 DFQATT and CDR2 SNEGSKA (reference sequence). The V end lost 0 bases, the J end lost 8 bases, and 18 bases lay between the germline ends. This CDR3 comprises 15 residues. The CDR3, as DNA: TGCAGTGCTAGAGATTTTGGGCAGGGGGGAGGTACGCAGTATTTT. Amino acids: CSARDFGQGGGTQYF.

This clonotype was picked up a small number of times. The rearrangement joins TRBV12-5 to TRBJ1-5, with D possibly being TRBD1 (6 bases). This CDR3 contains 14 residues. Per the germline V gene, CDR1 is LGHNT and CDR2 is FRNRAP. V dropped 2 bases and J dropped 4 bases, with 9 bases sitting between them. The CDR3 sequence: CASGLNQGNQPQHF. The CDR3, as DNA: TGTGCTAGTGGTTTGAATCAGGGGAATCAGCCCCAGCATTTT.

This clonotype was observed a few times. The chain employs TRBV20-1 and TRBJ2-3; D unresolved. V was cut by 6 bases and J by 4 bases, with 17 bases left in between. The V gene's germline CDR1 is DFQATT and CDR2 SNEGSKA (reference sequence). This CDR3 is built from 14 residues. The CDR3 coding sequence is TGCAGTGCCATTCAAGGCGTTGGTGCAGATACGCAGTATTTT. The encoded protein is CSAIQGVGADTQYF.

The sample holds one count of this clonotype. The chain employs TRBV10-3 and TRBJ2-7; D is perhaps TRBD2 (7 bases). Germline loops: CDR1 ENHRY, CDR2 SYGVKD. V gave up 3 bases and J gave up 7 bases, with 37 bases separating them. The CDR3 length is 21 residues. The CDR3 DNA follows: TGTGCCATCAGTGACTTCATCGGGACTACCGACATGGGACACTCCTACAATGAGCAGTACTTC. Residues: CAISDFIGTTDMGHSYNEQYF.

This clonotype has only a few counts. The genes are TRBV20-1 and TRBJ1-6, with D perhaps TRBD1 (5 bases). Germline CDR1 and CDR2: DFQATT and SNEGSKA (reference sequence). The V gene lost 3 bases and the J gene lost 0 bases, with 12 bases spanning the gap. The CDR3 covers 16 residues. The CDR3 loop reads CSASIRESSYNSPLHF. The CDR3 nucleotides read TGCAGTGCTAGTATCAGGGAAAGCTCCTATAATTCACCCCTCCACTTT.

This clonotype was counted a few times. This chain links TRBV4-1 with TRBJ2-5; D is unresolved. With 0 bases removed from V and 12 bases from J, the gap between germline ends came to 17 bases. The CDR3 is 14 amino acids. Germline loops: CDR1 MGHRA, CDR2 YSYEKL. The CDR3 DNA reads as TGCGCCAGCAGCCAAGAACCCCCTTCGCGGTTAAAGTACTTC. This sequence encodes CASSQEPPSRLKYF.

The chain is built from TRBV11-2 and TRBJ2-1; TRBD2 aligns across 7 bases. The end of the DNA fits TRBJ2-7 better, so the J call may be wrong. Germline lookup yields CDR1 SGHAT and CDR2 FQNNGV. The CDR3 is 16 residues long. The CDR3 sequence is CASSRRQTSSYNEQYF. The CDR3 DNA sequence: TGTGCCAGCAGCCGTAGACAGACTAGCTCCTACAATGAGCAGTACTTC.

This clonotype was detected once. V gene TRBV7-6 combines with J gene TRBJ2-1; 13 bases line up with TRBD2. Germline-derived CDR1 and CDR2 are SGHVS and FNYEAQ. With V trimmed by 4 bases and J by 9 bases, 6 bases remained unmatched. CDR3 length: 15 amino acids. The CDR3 bases are TGTGCCAGCAGCTCCACTAGCGGGGGGGCGGGTGAGCAGTTCTTC. Translated, it gives CASSSTSGGAGEQFF.

The chain combines TRBV7-6 with TRBJ1-1; no clear D. CDR3 length: 13 amino acids. Germline CDR1 SGHVS, CDR2 FNYEAQ. V lost 5 bases and J 1 base, leaving 8 bases between the germline ends. The CDR3 here is CASSRYPNTEAFF. The CDR3 nucleotides are TGTGCCAGCAGCCGCTATCCGAACACTGAAGCTTTCTTT.

The table lists this clonotype with a few counts. This chain joins TRBV6-1 and TRBJ2-3; 7 bases align to TRBD2. The V segment lost 3 bases and the J segment 2 bases; nucleotides outside the gene matches: 8. This CDR3 has 16 amino acids. The germline gives CDR1 MNHNS, CDR2 SASEGT. CDR3 region: CASSEGGDPSTDTQYF. DNA for the CDR3: TGTGCCAGCAGTGAGGGGGGGGATCCATCCACAGATACGCAGTATTTT.